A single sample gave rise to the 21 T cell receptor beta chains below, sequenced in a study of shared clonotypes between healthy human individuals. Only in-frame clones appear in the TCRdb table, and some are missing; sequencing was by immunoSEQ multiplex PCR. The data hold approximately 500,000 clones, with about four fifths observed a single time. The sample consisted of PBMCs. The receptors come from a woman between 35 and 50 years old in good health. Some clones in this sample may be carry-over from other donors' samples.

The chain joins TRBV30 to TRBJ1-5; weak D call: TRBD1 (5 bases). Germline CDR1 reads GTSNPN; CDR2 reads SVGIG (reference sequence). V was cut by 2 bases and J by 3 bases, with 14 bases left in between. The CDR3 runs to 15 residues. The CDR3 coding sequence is TGTGCCTGGAGTATGCCGGGGGGTAACAATCAGCCCCAGCATTTT. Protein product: CAWSMPGGNNQPQHF.

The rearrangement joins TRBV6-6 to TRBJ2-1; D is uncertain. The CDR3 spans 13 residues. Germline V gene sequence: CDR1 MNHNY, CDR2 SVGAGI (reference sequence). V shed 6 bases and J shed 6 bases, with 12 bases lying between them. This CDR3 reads CASRLVGSNEQFF. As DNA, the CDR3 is TGTGCCAGCAGACTTGTGGGTAGCAATGAGCAGTTCTTC.

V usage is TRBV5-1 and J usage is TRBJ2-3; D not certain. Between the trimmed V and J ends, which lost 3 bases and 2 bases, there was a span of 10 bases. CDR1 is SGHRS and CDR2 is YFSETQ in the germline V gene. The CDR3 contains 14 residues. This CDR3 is CASSSSDSTDTQYF. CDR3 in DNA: TGCGCCAGCAGCTCTTCTGACTCCACAGATACGCAGTATTTT.

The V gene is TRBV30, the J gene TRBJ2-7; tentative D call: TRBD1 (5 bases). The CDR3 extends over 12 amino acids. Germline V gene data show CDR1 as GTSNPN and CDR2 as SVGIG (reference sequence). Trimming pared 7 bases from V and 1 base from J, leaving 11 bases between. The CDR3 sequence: CAFGRQSYEQYF. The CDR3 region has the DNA TGTGCCTTTGGAAGACAGTCCTACGAGCAGTACTTC.

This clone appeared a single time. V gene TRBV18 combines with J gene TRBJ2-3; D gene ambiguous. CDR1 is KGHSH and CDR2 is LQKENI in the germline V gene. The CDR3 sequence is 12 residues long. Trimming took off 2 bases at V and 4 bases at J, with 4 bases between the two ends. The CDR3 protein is CASSPNADTQYF. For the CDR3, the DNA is TGTGCCAGCTCACCAAACGCAGATACGCAGTATTTT.

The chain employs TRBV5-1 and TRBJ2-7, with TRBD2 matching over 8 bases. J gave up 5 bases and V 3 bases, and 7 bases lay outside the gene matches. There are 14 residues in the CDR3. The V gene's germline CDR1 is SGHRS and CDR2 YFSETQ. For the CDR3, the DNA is TGCGCCAGCAGCTCGGGAGGGGGGATGGACGAGCAGTACTTC. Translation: CASSSGGGMDEQYF.

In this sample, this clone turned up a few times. This chain's CDR3 is CASSVGQENEKLFF. The DNA of the CDR3 is TGTGCCAGCAGCGTAGGTCAGGAGAATGAAAAACTGTTTTTT. V gene TRBV9 combines with J gene TRBJ1-4; the D is unclear. The CDR3 consists of 14 residues. Between the trimmed V and J ends, which lost 0 bases and 5 bases, there was a span of 8 bases. Germline CDR1 SGDLS, CDR2 YYNGEE.

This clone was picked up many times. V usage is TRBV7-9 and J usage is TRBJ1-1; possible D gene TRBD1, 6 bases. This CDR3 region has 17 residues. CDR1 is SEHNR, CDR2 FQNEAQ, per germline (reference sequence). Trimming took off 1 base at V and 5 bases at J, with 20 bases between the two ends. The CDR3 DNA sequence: TGTGCCAGCAGCTTAGGTGGTGGGGCAGGGGCAAGAACTGAAGCTTTCTTT. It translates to CASSLGGGAGARTEAFF.

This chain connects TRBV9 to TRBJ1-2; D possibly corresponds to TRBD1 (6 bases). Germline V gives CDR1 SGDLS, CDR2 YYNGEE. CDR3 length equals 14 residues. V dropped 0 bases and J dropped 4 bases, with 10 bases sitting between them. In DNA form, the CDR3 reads TGTGCCAGCAGCGTAGGTGGGGACACCTATGGCTACACCTTC. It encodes CASSVGGDTYGYTF.

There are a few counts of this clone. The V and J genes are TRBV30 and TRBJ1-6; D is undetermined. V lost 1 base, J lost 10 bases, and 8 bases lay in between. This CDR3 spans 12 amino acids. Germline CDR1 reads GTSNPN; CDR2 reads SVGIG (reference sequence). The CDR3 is CAWSGIGSPLHF. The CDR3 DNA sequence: TGTGCCTGGAGTGGGATAGGCTCACCCCTCCACTTT.

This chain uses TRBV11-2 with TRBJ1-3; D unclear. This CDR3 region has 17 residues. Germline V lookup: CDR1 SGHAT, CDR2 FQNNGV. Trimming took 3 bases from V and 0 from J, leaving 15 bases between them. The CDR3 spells CASSFSVMGDSGNTIYF. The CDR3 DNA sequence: TGTGCCAGCAGCTTCTCGGTGATGGGAGACTCTGGAAACACCATATATTTT. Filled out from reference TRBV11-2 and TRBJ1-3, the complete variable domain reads EAGVAQSPRYKIIEKRQSVAFWCNPISGHATLYWYQQILGQGPKLLIQFQNNGVVDDSQLPKDRFSAERLKGVDSTLKIQPAKLEDSAVYLCASSFSVMGDSGNTIYFGEGSWLTVV.

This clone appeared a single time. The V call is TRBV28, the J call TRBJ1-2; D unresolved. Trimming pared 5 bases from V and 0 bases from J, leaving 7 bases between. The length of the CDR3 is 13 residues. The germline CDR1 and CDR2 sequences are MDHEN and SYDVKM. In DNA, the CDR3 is TGTGCCAGCAGTCCCAGTGCTAACTATGGCTACACCTTC. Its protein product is CASSPSANYGYTF.

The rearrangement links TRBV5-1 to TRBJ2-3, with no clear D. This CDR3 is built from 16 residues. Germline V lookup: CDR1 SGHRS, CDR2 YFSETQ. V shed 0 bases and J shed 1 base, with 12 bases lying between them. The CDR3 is CASSLEGSIRTDTQYF. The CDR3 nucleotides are TGCGCCAGCAGCTTGGAAGGCTCCATCCGCACAGATACGCAGTATTTT.

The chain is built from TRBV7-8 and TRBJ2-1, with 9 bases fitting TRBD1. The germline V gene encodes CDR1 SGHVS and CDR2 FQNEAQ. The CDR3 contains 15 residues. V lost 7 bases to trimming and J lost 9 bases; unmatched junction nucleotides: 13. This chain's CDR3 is CASTEGTGHGVEQFF. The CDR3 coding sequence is TGTGCCAGCACCGAGGGGACAGGGCACGGAGTTGAGCAGTTCTTC.

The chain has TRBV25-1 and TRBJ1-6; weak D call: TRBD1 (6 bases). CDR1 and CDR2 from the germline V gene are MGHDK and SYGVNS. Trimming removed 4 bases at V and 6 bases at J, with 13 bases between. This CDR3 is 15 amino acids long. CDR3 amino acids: CASSATGTTNSPLHF. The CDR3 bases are TGTGCCAGCAGTGCCACCGGGACAACTAATTCACCCCTCCACTTT. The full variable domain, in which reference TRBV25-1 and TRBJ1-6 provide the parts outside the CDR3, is EADIYQTPRYLVIGTGKKITLECSQTMGHDKMYWYQQDPGMELHLIHYSYGVNSTEKGDLSSESTVSRIRTEHFPLTLESARPSHTSQYLCASSATGTTNSPLHFGNGTRLTVT.

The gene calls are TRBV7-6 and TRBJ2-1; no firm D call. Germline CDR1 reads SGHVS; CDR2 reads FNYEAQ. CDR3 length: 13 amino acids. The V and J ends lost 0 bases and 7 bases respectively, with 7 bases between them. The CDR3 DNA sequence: TGTGCCAGCAGCTTAGCGTGGTTGAATGAGCAGTTCTTC. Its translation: CASSLAWLNEQFF.

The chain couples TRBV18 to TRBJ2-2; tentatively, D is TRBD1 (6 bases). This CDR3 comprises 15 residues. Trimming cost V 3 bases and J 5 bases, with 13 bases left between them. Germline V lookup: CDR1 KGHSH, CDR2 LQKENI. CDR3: CASSPATGRTGELFF. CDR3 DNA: TGTGCCAGCTCACCGGCGACAGGCCGGACCGGGGAGCTGTTTTTT.

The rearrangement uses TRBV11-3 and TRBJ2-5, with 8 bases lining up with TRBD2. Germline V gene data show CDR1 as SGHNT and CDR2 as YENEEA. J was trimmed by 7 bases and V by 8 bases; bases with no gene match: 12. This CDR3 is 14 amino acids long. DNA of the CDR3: TGTGCCAGCGCTCGTGAGGGCGCGGGGGGGACCCAGTACTTC. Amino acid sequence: CASAREGAGGTQYF.

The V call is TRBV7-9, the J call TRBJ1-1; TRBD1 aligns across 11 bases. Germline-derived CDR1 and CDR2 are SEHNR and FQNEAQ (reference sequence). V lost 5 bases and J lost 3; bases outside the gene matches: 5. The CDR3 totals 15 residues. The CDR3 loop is CASSRWTGGDTEAFF. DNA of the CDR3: TGTGCCAGCAGCCGATGGACAGGGGGCGACACTGAAGCTTTCTTT.

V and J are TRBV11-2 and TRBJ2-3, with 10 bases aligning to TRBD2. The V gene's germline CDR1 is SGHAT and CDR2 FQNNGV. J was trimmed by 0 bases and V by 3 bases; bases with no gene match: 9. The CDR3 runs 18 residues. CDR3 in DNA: TGTGCCAGCAGCTTCGAACCCCGGACTAGCGGAAGCACAGATACGCAGTATTTT. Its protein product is CASSFEPRTSGSTDTQYF.

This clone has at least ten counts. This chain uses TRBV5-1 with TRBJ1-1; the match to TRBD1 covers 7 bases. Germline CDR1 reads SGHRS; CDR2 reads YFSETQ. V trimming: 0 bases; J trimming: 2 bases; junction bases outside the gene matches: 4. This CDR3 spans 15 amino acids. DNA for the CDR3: TGCGCCAGCAGCTTGGAAGGGACAGCCAACACTGAAGCTTTCTTT. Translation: CASSLEGTANTEAFF.